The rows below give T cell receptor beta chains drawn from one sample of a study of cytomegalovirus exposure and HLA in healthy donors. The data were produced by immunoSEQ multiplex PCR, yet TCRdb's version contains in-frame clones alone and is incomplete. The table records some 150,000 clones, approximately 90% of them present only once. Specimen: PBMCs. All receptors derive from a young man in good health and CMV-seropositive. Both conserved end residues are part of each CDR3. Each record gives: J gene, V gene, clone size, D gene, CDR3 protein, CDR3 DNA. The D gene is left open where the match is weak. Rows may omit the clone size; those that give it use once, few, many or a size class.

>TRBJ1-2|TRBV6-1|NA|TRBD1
CASSERRDRDYYTF
TGTGCCAGCAGTGAGAGACGGGACAGGGACTACTACACCTTC
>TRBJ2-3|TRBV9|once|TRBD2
CASSSVAGVPDTQYF
TGTGCCAGCAGCTCCGTAGCGGGAGTACCAGATACGCAGTATTTT
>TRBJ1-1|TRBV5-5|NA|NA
CASSLGGNTEAFF
TGTGCCAGCAGCTTGGGCGGGAACACTGAAGCTTTCTTT
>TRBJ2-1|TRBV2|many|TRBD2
CASSGMEAGEEYEQFF
TGTGCCAGCAGCGGCATGGAAGCGGGAGAGGAATATGAGCAGTTCTTC
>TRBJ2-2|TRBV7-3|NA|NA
CASSLNSRGTGELFF
TGTGCCAGCAGCTTAAACAGCAGGGGCACCGGGGAGCTGTTTTTT
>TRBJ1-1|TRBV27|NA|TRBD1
CASGPDRPSMNTEAFF
TGTGCCAGCGGACCGGACAGGCCCTCGATGAACACTGAAGCTTTCTTT
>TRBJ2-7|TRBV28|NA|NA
CASSLSPLVNHYEQYF
TGTGCCAGCAGTTTATCCCCGTTAGTAAACCATTACGAGCAGTACTTC
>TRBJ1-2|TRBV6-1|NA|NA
CARRADQPDYGYTF
TGTGCCAGGAGAGCGGATCAGCCCGACTATGGCTACACCTTC
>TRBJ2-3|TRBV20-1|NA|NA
CSALTTDTQYF
TGCAGCGCCCTAACCACAGATACGCAGTATTTT
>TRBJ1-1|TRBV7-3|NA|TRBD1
CASSPRQGFETEAFF
TGTGCCAGCAGCCCTCGACAGGGGTTTGAGACTGAAGCTTTCTTT
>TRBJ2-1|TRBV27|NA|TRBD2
CASSLETSDYNEQFF
TGTGCCAGCAGTTTAGAGACTAGCGACTACAATGAGCAGTTCTTC
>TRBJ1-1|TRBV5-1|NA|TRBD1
CASSPGTANTEAFF
TGCGCCAGCAGCCCTGGGACAGCGAACACTGAAGCTTTCTTT
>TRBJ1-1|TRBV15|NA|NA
CAGRTEPNTEAFF
TGTGCCGGACGGACAGAGCCGAACACTGAAGCTTTCTTT
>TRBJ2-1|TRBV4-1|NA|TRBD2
CASSQRGEYNEQFF
TGCGCCAGCAGCCAACGGGGGGAGTACAATGAGCAGTTCTTC
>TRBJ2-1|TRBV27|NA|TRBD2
CASRFQSTSGLYNEQFF
TGTGCCAGCAGGTTCCAATCAACTAGCGGGCTTTACAATGAGCAGTTCTTC
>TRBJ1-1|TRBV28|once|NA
CASSFGGAGTEAFF
TGTGCCAGCAGTTTTGGGGGGGCGGGAACTGAAGCTTTCTTT
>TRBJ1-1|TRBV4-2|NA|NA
CASSQDPGTEMNTEAFF
TGTGCCAGCAGCCAAGATCCCGGGACTGAGATGAACACTGAAGCTTTCTTT
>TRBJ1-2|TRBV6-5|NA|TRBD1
CASSSGTAPDNYGYTF
TGTGCCAGCAGTTCCGGGACAGCACCTGATAACTATGGCTACACCTTC
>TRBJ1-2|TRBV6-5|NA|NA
CASSSVATDLYGYTF
TGTGCCAGCAGTTCCGTCGCGACAGACCTCTATGGCTACACCTTC
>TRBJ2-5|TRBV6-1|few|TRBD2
CASSELAGGQETQYF
TGTGCCAGCAGTGAACTAGCGGGGGGGCAAGAGACCCAGTACTTC
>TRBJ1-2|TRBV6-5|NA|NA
CASSYGAGSYGYTF
TGTGCCAGCAGTTACGGTGCGGGAAGCTATGGCTACACCTTC
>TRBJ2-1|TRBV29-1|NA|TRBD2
CSAPGLAGGFNEQFF
TGCAGCGCCCCAGGACTAGCGGGGGGTTTCAATGAGCAGTTCTTC
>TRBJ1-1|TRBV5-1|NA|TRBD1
CASSSVTGVNTEAFF
TGCGCCAGCAGCTCGGTTACAGGGGTGAACACTGAAGCTTTCTTT
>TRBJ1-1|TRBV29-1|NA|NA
CSVETGLRDTEAFF
TGCAGCGTTGAGACAGGTCTACGGGACACTGAAGCTTTCTTT
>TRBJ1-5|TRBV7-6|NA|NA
CASSLGAGFQGNQPQHF
TGTGCCAGCAGCTTAGGGGCAGGTTTTCAAGGCAATCAGCCCCAGCATTTT
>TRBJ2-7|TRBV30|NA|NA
CAWSVGVPYEQYF
TGTGCCTGGAGTGTAGGAGTCCCCTACGAGCAGTACTTC
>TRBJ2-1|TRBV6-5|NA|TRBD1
CASSPDRGGSNEQFF
TGTGCCAGCAGCCCCGACAGGGGTGGAAGCAATGAGCAGTTCTTC
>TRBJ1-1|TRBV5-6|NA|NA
CASSSAGHTEAFF
TGTGCCAGCAGCTCAGCGGGACACACTGAAGCTTTCTTT
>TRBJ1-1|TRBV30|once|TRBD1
CAWVGQGRVSAFF
TGTGCCTGGGTGGGACAGGGAAGAGTAAGCGCTTTCTTT
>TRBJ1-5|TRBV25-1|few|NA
CASSVMSGQPQHF
TGTGCCAGCAGTGTCATGTCAGGTCAGCCCCAGCATTTT
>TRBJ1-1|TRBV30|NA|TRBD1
CAWSTGVVPEAFF
TGTGCCTGGAGTACAGGGGTTGTCCCTGAAGCTTTCTTT
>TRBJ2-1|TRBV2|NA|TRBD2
CASSGRTVRGDEQFF
TGTGCCAGCAGTGGAAGGACAGTGCGGGGGGATGAGCAGTTCTTC
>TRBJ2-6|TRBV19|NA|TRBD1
CASSLLGQAFSGANVLTF
TGTGCCAGTAGTTTACTCGGACAGGCTTTCTCTGGGGCCAACGTCCTGACTTTC